Listed below are T cell receptor beta chains from one sample, sequenced in a study of OX40 agonist ivuxolimab in advanced cancers. Method: immunoSEQ multiplex PCR; TCRdb's copy keeps in-frame clones and lacks some. The sample holds 10,000 to 13,000 clones; 65% to 85% are singletons and the top ten take around 13%. The material sequenced was CD4+ or CD8+ T cells sorted from blood, taken in a trial of the OX40 agonist ivuxolimab. These receptors were taken from an adult with an advanced solid tumor such as melanoma, head and neck, liver or kidney cancer. The CDR3 runs from the conserved cysteine through the conserved F or W.

13	TRBV19	TRBJ1-1	CASSITLTVEAFF
14	TRBV4-1	TRBJ1-2	CASSQEPGPYGYTF
15	TRBV30	TRBJ2-1	CAWSLAGASYNEQFF
14	TRBV7-8	TRBJ1-2	CASSSEVYRGGYTF
15	TRBV30	TRBJ2-1	CAWSVGTEEYNEQFF
15	TRBV30	TRBJ2-2	CALQQGAANTGELFF
15	TRBV6-5	TRBJ1-5	CATQRWDSHLQPQHF
16	TRBV30	TRBJ2-1	CAWTGGASSSYNEQFF
16	TRBV11-3	TRBJ2-1	CASSLERTSVYNEQFF
17	TRBV12-5	TRBJ2-1	CASGLEPGQGFHNEQFF
15	TRBV6-6	TRBJ1-4	CASSPPDPGNEKLFF
15	TRBV9	TRBJ2-2	CASSVAGQNTGELFF
13	TRBV19	TRBJ2-1	CASTMTGDNEQFF
16	TRBV13	TRBJ2-5	CASSLVSSGSTETQYF
14	TRBV27	TRBJ2-1	CASSSLGPYNEQFF